This T cell receptor (beta chain) comes out of a study of post-analysis software for immune sequencing data. Findings and limits, study-wide: Normalized Chao1 diversity was significantly reduced in patients versus controls. Patients carried roughly 5 TRBV segments more frequently than controls did, and TRBV5-6, TRBV5-1 and TRBV20-1 were among them.

A few counts support this clonotype. Its antigen is not identified. Included in the TCR beta cDNA libraries were unique molecular identifiers. There were roughly 0.9 to 10 million T cells, and some 500,000 cDNA molecules came from them. TCRdb reanalysed the PCR reads using MiXCR and keeps one entry per CDR3 protein. The sample has approximately 350,000 distinct CDR3 sequences, around a third seen once. The CDR3 loop spans 17 amino acids. Germline assignment: CDR1 MRHNA and CDR2 SNTAGT. V lost 7 bases and J lost 1; bases outside the gene matches: 10. Sample: blood. The genes are TRBV6-4 and TRBJ2-3; 11 nucleotides align to TRBD2. The receptor's source is a girl under 18 with multiple sclerosis. The CDR3 sequence: CASISTSGGGGTDTQYF. CDR3 in DNA: TGTGCCAGCATAAGTACTAGCGGGGGTGGTGGCACAGATACGCAGTATTTT.